This passage covers 27 T cell receptor beta chains from one sample sequenced in a study of monozygotic twins with inflammatory bowel disease. Reprocessing the 5' RACE reads, TCRdb reports a single entry for every CDR3 protein and omits DNA. The sample table sets out 170,000 or so distinct CDR3 sequences. The specimen sequenced was blood. The source is a human donor with ulcerative colitis or Crohn's disease, or a healthy co-twin of an affected twin (not recorded which).

V is TRBV20-1 and J is TRBJ2-3; TCRdb picks TRBD2, but there is no DNA to check that call. From germline, CDR1 is DFQATT and CDR2 SNEGSKA (reference sequence). This CDR3 region has 14 residues. CDR3 sequence: CSARDLSGTDTQYF.

The rearrangement links TRBV19 to TRBJ2-7; TCRdb's D call of TRBD2 is untestable without DNA. Germline loops: CDR1 LNHDA, CDR2 SQIVND (reference sequence). The CDR3 is 16 amino acids. CDR3 region: CASSPGLLPGSYEQYF. The full variable domain, its missing parts supplied by reference TRBV19 and TRBJ2-7, is DGGITQSPKYLFRKEGQNVTLSCEQNLNHDAMYWYRQDPGQGLRLIYYSQIVNDFQKGDIAEGYSVSREKKESFPLTVTSAQKNPTAFYLCASSPGLLPGSYEQYFGPGTRLTVT.

This chain uses TRBV3-1 with TRBJ2-7; the TCRdb call, TRBD1, lacks DNA for checking. The germline V gene has CDR1 LGHDT and CDR2 YNNKEL (reference sequence). The CDR3 has 16 amino acids. The chain's CDR3 is CASSQPGQGTSYEQYF.

The chain has TRBV9 and TRBJ2-7; TCRdb designates TRBD1, a call that cannot be tested without DNA. The CDR3 is made up of 12 amino acids. Germline V lookup: CDR1 SGDLS, CDR2 YYNGEE. This CDR3 is CASGTQTDEQYF.

The genes are TRBV14 and TRBJ2-7. The V gene's germline CDR1 is SGHDN and CDR2 FVKESK. The CDR3 spans 16 residues. The CDR3 spells CASSQELGFSSYEQYF. Complete variable domain (other parts from reference TRBV14 and TRBJ2-7): EAGVTQFPSHSVIEKGQTVTLRCDPISGHDNLYWYRRVMGKEIKFLLHFVKESKQDESGMPNNRFLAERTGGTYSTLKVQPAELEDSGVYFCASSQELGFSSYEQYFGPGTRLTVT.

The rearrangement links TRBV19 to TRBJ2-7. The CDR3 is 13 residues long. The germline V gene encodes CDR1 LNHDA and CDR2 SQIVND (reference sequence). This CDR3 reads CASSIRNSYEQYF. The entire variable domain, with the rest obtained from reference TRBV19 and TRBJ2-7, is as follows: DGGITQSPKYLFRKEGQNVTLSCEQNLNHDAMYWYRQDPGQGLRLIYYSQIVNDFQKGDIAEGYSVSREKKESFPLTVTSAQKNPTAFYLCASSIRNSYEQYFGPGTRLTVT.

J is TRBJ2-6 and V is TRBV5-4; with no DNA, the TCRdb D assignment of TRBD2 cannot be verified. The CDR3 length is 20 residues. Germline CDR1 and CDR2: SGHNT and YYREEE (reference sequence). The chain's CDR3 is CASSLKGPRQLPSGANVLTF.

The genes are TRBV29-1 and TRBJ1-2; TCRdb's D gene call, TRBD1, goes unchecked for lack of DNA. Germline V gene sequence: CDR1 SQVTM, CDR2 ANQGSEA. CDR3 size: 13 residues. The CDR3 spells CSVEGIGGNGYTF.

The chain carries TRBV5-1 and TRBJ2-2; checking the TCRdb D call of TRBD1 is not possible without DNA. Looked up from germline, CDR1 is SGHRS and CDR2 is YFSETQ. CDR3 size: 15 residues. CDR3 sequence: CASSRPTGGSGELFF. Looking up the rest from reference TRBV5-1 and TRBJ2-2 gives the full variable domain: KAGVTQTPRYLIKTRGQQVTLSCSPISGHRSVSWYQQTPGQGLQFLFEYFSETQRNKGNFPGRFSGRQFSNSRSEMNVSTLELGDSALYLCASSRPTGGSGELFFGEGSRLTVL.

V is TRBV5-4 and J is TRBJ2-7; there is no DNA to check the TCRdb D call of TRBD1. This CDR3 is 14 amino acids long. Germline V lookup: CDR1 SGHNT, CDR2 YYREEE (reference sequence). The CDR3 here is CASSLGRQALEQYF.

V and J are TRBV5-1 and TRBJ2-2; the TRBD1 assignment by TCRdb is unverifiable without DNA. Germline loops: CDR1 SGHRS, CDR2 YFSETQ. The CDR3 has 17 amino acids. CDR3 amino acids: CASNGQYNARNTGELFF.

This chain connects TRBV6-1 to TRBJ2-7; TCRdb's D gene call, TRBD1, goes unchecked for lack of DNA. Germline loops: CDR1 MNHNS, CDR2 SASEGT. The CDR3 is made up of 15 amino acids. CDR3 region: CASSASQDRGGKQYF.

The V and J genes are TRBV29-1 and TRBJ1-2; TCRdb picks TRBD1, but there is no DNA to check that call. The length of the CDR3 is 14 residues. Germline V gene lookup returns CDR1 SQVTM and CDR2 ANQGSEA. Here the CDR3 reads CSVEGQGAKYGYTF.

The gene calls are TRBV27 and TRBJ2-1; with no DNA, the TCRdb D assignment of TRBD1 cannot be verified. The CDR3 contains 14 residues. From germline, CDR1 is MNHEY and CDR2 SMNVEV (reference sequence). CDR3 sequence reads: CASSLGSPSGEQFF.

The V call is TRBV5-1, the J call TRBJ2-7; TCRdb names TRBD1, which stays unverified in the absence of DNA. The CDR3 has 11 amino acids. CDR1 SGHRS and CDR2 YFSETQ come from the germline V gene. The CDR3 is CASSNRDEQYF.

This chain links TRBV27 with TRBJ2-1; as DNA is missing, the TRBD1 call by TCRdb cannot be tested. The CDR3 is 15 residues long. Per germline, CDR1 MNHEY and CDR2 SMNVEV (reference sequence). This CDR3 reads CASSSDRGGIDEQFF.

The rearrangement uses TRBV7-2 and TRBJ2-4; checking the TCRdb D call of TRBD2 is not possible without DNA. CDR1 is SGHTA, CDR2 FQGNSA, per germline. The length of the CDR3 is 13 residues. This CDR3 reads CASSLDSGNIQYF.

V usage is TRBV7-9 and J usage is TRBJ2-7; TCRdb proposes TRBD1, but this gene call is untestable without DNA. CDR3 length equals 14 residues. Germline CDR1 reads SEHNR; CDR2 reads FQNEAQ (reference sequence). The CDR3 here is CASSFGGDSYEQYF. Full variable domain (remainder filled in from reference TRBV7-9 and TRBJ2-7): DTGVSQNPRHKITKRGQNVTFRCDPISEHNRLYWYRQTLGQGPEFLTYFQNEAQLEKSRLLSDRFSAERPKGSFSTLEIQRTEQGDSAMYLCASSFGGDSYEQYFGPGTRLTVT.

J is TRBJ1-5 and V is TRBV20-1; TCRdb's D gene call, TRBD1, goes unchecked for lack of DNA. Germline CDR1 DFQATT, CDR2 SNEGSKA (reference sequence). The CDR3 loop spans 13 amino acids. CDR3 protein: CSAPTGSNQPQHF.

The chain carries TRBV6-1 and TRBJ2-5; TCRdb lists TRBD1, though no DNA is available to test this call. The CDR3 spans 15 residues. Germline lookup yields CDR1 MNHNS and CDR2 SASEGT. The CDR3 loop reads CASRAAGSQRETQYF.

This rearrangement joins TRBV20-1 to TRBJ2-7; TCRdb indicates TRBD1, and absent DNA this call remains unverified. The CDR3 consists of 17 residues. The V gene's germline CDR1 is DFQATT and CDR2 SNEGSKA (reference sequence). CDR3 residues: CSARDSRRTGNTYEQYF.

V gene TRBV20-1 combines with J gene TRBJ2-2. The germline gives CDR1 DFQATT, CDR2 SNEGSKA (reference sequence). The CDR3 has 11 amino acids. The CDR3 spells CSAREAGELFF.

The chain carries TRBV27 and TRBJ2-1. This CDR3 comprises 14 residues. Per germline, CDR1 MNHEY and CDR2 SMNVEV (reference sequence). The CDR3 protein is CASSLQDQYNEQFF.

The rearrangement links TRBV7-9 to TRBJ1-4. Germline loops: CDR1 SEHNR, CDR2 FQNEAQ (reference sequence). The CDR3 has 14 amino acids. The CDR3 here is CASGNEKPYEKLFF.

This chain connects TRBV4-1 to TRBJ2-1. The germline V gene has CDR1 MGHRA and CDR2 YSYEKL. The CDR3 loop spans 16 amino acids. The CDR3 spells CASSQGLGASYNEQFF.

This chain joins TRBV25-1 and TRBJ1-1; the D call of TRBD1 rests on TCRdb alone, since no DNA is present to check it. The CDR3 is made up of 19 amino acids. Germline CDR1 and CDR2: MGHDK and SYGVNS. CDR3 amino acids: CASSPSRGGTGGGGTEAFF. The entire variable domain, with the rest obtained from reference TRBV25-1 and TRBJ1-1, is as follows: EADIYQTPRYLVIGTGKKITLECSQTMGHDKMYWYQQDPGMELHLIHYSYGVNSTEKGDLSSESTVSRIRTEHFPLTLESARPSHTSQYLCASSPSRGGTGGGGTEAFFGQGTRLTVV.

The CDR3 here is CASSPPSLQVLTDTQYF. The chain couples TRBV18 to TRBJ2-3; with no DNA, the TCRdb D assignment of TRBD1 cannot be verified. Germline CDR1 and CDR2: KGHSH and LQKENI. This CDR3 spans 17 amino acids.